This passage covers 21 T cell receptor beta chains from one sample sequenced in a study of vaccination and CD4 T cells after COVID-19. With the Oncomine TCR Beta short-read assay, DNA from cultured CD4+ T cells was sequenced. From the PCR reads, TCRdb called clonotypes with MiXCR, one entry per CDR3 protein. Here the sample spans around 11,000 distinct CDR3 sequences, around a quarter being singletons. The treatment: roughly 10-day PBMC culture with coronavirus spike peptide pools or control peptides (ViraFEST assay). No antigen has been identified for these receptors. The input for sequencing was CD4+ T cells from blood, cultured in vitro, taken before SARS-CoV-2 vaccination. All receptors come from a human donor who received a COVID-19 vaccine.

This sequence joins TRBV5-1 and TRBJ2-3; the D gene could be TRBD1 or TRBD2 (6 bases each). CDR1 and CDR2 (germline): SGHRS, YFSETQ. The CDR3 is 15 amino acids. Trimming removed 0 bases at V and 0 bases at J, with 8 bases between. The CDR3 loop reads CASSLAGASTDTQYF. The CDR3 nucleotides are TGCGCCAGCAGCTTGGCGGGGGCTAGCACAGATACGCAGTATTTT.

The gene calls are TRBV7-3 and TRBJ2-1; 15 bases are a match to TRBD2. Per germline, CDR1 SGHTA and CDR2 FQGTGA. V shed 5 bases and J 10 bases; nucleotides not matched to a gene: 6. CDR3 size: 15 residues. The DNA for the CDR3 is TGTGCCAGCAGCCATGGACTAGCGGGGGGGCCGGAGCAGTTCTTC. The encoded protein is CASSHGLAGGPEQFF.

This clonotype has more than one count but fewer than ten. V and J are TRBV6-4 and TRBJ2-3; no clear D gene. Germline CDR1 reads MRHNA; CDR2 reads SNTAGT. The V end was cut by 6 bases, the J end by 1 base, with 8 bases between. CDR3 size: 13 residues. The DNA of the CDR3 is TGTGCCAGCAGAGGGCTTGGCACAGATACGCAGTATTTT. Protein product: CASRGLGTDTQYF.

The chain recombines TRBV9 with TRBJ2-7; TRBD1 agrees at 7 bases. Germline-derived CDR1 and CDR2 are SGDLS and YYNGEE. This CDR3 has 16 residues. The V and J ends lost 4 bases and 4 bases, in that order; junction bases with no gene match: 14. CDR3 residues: CASSHHRDSFSYEQYF. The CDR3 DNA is TGTGCCAGCAGCCACCACCGGGACAGCTTCTCTTACGAGCAGTACTTC.

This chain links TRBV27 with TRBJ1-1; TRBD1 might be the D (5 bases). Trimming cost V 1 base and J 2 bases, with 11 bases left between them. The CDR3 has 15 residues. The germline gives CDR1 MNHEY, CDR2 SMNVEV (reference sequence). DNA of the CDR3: TGTGCCAGCAGTTTATGGGGCAACCCTAACACTGAAGCTTTCTTT. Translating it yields CASSLWGNPNTEAFF.

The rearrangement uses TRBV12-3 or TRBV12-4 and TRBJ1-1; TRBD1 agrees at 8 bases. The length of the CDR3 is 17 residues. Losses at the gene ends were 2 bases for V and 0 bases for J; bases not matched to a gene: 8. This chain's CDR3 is CASSLQGARTMNTEAFF. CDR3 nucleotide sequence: TGTGCCAGCAGTTTACAGGGGGCCCGCACAATGAACACTGAAGCTTTCTTT.

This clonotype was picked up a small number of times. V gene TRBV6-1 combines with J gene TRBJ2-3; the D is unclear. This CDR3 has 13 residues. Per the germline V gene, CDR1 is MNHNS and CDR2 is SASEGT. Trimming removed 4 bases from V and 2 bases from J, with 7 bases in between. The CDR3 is CASSVLLTDTQYF. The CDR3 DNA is TGTGCCAGCAGTGTCTTACTCACAGATACGCAGTATTTT.

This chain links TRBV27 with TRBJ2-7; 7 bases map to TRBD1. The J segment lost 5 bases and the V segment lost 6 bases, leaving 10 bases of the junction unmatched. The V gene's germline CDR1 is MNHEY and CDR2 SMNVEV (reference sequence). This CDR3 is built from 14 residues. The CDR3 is CASREDRLSHEQYF. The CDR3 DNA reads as TGTGCCAGCAGGGAGGACAGGCTTAGCCACGAGCAGTACTTC.

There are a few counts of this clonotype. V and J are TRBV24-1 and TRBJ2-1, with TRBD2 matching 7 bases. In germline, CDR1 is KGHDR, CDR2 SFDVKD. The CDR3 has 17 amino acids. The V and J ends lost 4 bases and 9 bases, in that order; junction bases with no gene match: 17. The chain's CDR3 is CATSDGAREGTKGEQFF. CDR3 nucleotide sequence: TGTGCCACCAGTGACGGGGCCCGTGAAGGGACTAAGGGTGAGCAGTTCTTC.

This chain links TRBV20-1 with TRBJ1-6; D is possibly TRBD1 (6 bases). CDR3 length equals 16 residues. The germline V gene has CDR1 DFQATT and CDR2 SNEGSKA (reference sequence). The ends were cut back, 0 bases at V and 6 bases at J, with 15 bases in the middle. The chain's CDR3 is CSARDSGAGSNSPLHF. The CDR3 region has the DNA TGCAGTGCTAGAGATTCAGGGGCCGGGAGTAATTCACCCCTCCACTTT.

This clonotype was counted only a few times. The DNA of the CDR3 is TGTGCCAGCAGTGATTTAGGGACAGCCTCCTACGAGCAGTACTTC. Its protein product is CASSDLGTASYEQYF. The rearrangement joins TRBV6-1 to TRBJ2-7, with 7 bases matching TRBD1. The CDR3 is made up of 15 amino acids. Trimming took 3 bases from V and 0 from J; bases not matched to a gene: 5. Germline V CDR1 and CDR2: MNHNS, SASEGT.

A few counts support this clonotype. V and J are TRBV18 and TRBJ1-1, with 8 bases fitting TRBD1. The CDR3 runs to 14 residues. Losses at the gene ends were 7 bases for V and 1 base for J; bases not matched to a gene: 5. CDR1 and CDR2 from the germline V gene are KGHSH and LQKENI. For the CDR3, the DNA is TGTGCCAGCTTTACGACAGGGGCGAACACTGAAGCTTTCTTT. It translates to CASFTTGANTEAFF.

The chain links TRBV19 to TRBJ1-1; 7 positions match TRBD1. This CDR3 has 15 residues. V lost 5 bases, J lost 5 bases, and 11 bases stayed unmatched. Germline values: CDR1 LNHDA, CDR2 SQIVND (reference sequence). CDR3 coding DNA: TGTGCCAGTAGTCTCATGACAGGGCGTGAGACTGAAGCTTTCTTT. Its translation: CASSLMTGRETEAFF. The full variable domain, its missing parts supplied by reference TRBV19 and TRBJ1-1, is DGGITQSPKYLFRKEGQNVTLSCEQNLNHDAMYWYRQDPGQGLRLIYYSQIVNDFQKGDIAEGYSVSREKKESFPLTVTSAQKNPTAFYLCASSLMTGRETEAFFGQGTRLTVV.

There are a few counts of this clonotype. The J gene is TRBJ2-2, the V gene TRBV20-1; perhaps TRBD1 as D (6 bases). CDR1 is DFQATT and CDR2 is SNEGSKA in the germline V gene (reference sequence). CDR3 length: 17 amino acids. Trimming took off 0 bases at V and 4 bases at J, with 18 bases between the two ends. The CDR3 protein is CSARENRQDASTGELFF. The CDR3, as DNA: TGCAGTGCTAGAGAAAACCGACAGGACGCAAGCACCGGGGAGCTGTTTTTT.

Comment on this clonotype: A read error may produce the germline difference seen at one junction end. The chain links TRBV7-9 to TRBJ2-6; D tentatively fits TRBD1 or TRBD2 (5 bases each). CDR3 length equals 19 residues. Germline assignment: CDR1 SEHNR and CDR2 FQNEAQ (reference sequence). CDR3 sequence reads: CVSSRSRVGAPSGANVLTF. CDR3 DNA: TGTGTCAGCAGCCGGTCCCGGGTCGGGGCCCCCTCTGGGGCCAACGTCCTGACTTTC.

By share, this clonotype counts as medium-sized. The CDR3 DNA sequence: TGTGCCAGCAGGGATTTATCGGGGGTGGAGTATCAGCCCCAGCATTTT. Encoded protein: CASRDLSGVEYQPQHF. The rearrangement uses TRBV6-1 and TRBJ1-5; TRBD1 might be the D (5 bases). Germline values: CDR1 MNHNS, CDR2 SASEGT. The V end lost 6 bases, the J end lost 5 bases, and 20 bases lay between the germline ends. CDR3 length equals 16 residues.

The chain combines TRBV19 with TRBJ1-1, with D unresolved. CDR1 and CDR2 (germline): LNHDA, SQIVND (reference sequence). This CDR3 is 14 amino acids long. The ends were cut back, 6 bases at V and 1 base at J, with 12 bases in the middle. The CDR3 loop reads CASRPLGGNTEAFF. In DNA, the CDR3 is TGTGCCAGTAGACCCCTGGGAGGGAACACTGAAGCTTTCTTT.

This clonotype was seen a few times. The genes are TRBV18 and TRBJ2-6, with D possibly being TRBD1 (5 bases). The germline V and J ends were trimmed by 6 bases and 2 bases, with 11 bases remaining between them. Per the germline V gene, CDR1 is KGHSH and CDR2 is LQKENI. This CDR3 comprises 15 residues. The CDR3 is CASSRTGTGANVLTF. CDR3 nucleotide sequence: TGTGCCAGCTCCCGCACAGGTACTGGGGCCAACGTCCTGACTTTC.

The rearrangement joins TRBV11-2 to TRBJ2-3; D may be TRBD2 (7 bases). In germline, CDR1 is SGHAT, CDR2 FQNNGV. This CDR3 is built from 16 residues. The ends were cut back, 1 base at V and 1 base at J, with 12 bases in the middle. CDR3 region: CASSLVWGGRTDTQYF. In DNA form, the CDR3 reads TGTGCCAGCAGCTTAGTATGGGGGGGGCGCACAGATACGCAGTATTTT. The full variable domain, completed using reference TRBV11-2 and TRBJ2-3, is EAGVAQSPRYKIIEKRQSVAFWCNPISGHATLYWYQQILGQGPKLLIQFQNNGVVDDSQLPKDRFSAERLKGVDSTLKIQPAKLEDSAVYLCASSLVWGGRTDTQYFGPGTRLTVL.

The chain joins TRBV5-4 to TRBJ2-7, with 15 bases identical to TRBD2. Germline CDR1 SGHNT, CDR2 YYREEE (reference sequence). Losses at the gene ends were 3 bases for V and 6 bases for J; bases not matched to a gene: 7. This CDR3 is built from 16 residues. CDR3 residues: CASSSGLAGGTGEQYF. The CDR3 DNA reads TGTGCCAGCAGCTCGGGACTAGCGGGGGGAACGGGCGAGCAGTACTTC.

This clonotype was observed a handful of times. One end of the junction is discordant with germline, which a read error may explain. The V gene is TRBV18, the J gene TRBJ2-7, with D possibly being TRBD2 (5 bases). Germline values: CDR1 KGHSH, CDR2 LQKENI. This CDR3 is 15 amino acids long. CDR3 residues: CASSFTDGNSYEQYF. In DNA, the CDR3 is TGTGCTAGCTCATTCACCGACGGGAACTCCTACGAGCAGTACTTC.